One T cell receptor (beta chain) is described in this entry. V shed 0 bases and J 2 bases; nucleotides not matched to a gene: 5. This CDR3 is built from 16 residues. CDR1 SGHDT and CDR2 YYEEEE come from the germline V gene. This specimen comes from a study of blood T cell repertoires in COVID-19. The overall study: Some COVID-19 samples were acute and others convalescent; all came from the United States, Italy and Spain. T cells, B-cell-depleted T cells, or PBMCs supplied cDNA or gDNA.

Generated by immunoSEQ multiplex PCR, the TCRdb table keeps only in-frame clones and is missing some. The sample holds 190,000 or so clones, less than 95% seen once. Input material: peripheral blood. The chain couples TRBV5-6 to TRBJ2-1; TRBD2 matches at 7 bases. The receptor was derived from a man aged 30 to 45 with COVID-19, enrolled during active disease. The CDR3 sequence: CASSLVGGGTYNEQFF. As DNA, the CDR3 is TGTGCCAGCAGCTTGGTTGGCGGGGGAACCTACAATGAGCAGTTCTTC.